Listed below are T cell receptor beta chains from one sample, sequenced in a study of blood T cell repertoires in COVID-19. Repertoires were generated with immunoSEQ multiplex PCR, while TCRdb's copy carries only in-frame clones and drops some. The sample has 90,000 to 100,000 clones; around 88% are singletons. Sequenced sample: peripheral blood. The source is a woman aged 60-75 years with COVID-19, enrolled during active disease. The CDR3 runs from the conserved cysteine through the conserved F or W. The D gene is left open where the match is weak. Size is stated for part of the rows, as once, few or many counts, or as a class when the clone is expanded.

NA	TRBV28	once	TRBJ1-3	CASSLGAGASGNTIYF	TGTGCCAGCAGTTTAGGCGCAGGGGCGTCTGGAAACACCATATATTTT
NA	TRBV5-1	NA	TRBJ1-2	CASSLFSYGYTF	TGCGCCAGCAGCTTGTTCAGCTATGGCTACACCTTC
NA	TRBV29-1	NA	TRBJ1-2	CSVVTTLPNYGYTF	TGCAGCGTCGTGACAACACTCCCTAACTATGGCTACACCTTC
TRBD1	TRBV2	NA	TRBJ1-5	CASSEARTGYSNQPQHF	TGTGCCAGCAGTGAAGCGCGGACAGGCTATAGCAATCAGCCCCAGCATTTT
TRBD2	TRBV6-5	NA	TRBJ2-5	CASSYSPSGGTQYF	TGTGCCAGCAGTTACTCGCCTAGCGGGGGGACCCAGTACTTC
NA	TRBV6-5	NA	TRBJ1-1	CASSYSSRANTEAFF	TGTGCCAGCAGTTACTCGTCCAGGGCGAACACTGAAGCTTTCTTT
TRBD1	TRBV7-2	NA	TRBJ2-1	CASSPGQVGNEQFF	TGTGCCAGCAGCCCGGGACAGGTGGGGAATGAGCAGTTCTTC
TRBD2	TRBV4-3	NA	TRBJ2-1	CASSQDSGGAAHEQFF	TGCGCCAGCAGCCAAGACAGCGGGGGGGCCGCCCATGAGCAGTTCTTC
TRBD1	TRBV5-1	once	TRBJ1-2	CASSRTGPDNYGYTF	TGCGCCAGCAGCCGGACAGGCCCGGATAACTATGGCTACACCTTC
NA	TRBV5-5	NA	TRBJ1-2	CASSSGPAAFYGYTF	TGTGCCAGCAGCAGCGGTCCAGCCGCCTTCTATGGCTACACCTTC
TRBD2	TRBV4-2	NA	TRBJ2-3	CASSQPGTSGGADTQYF	TGTGCCAGCAGCCAACCTGGGACTAGCGGGGGTGCAGATACGCAGTATTTT
TRBD2	TRBV7-2	NA	TRBJ2-3	CASSPSRSGGTDTQYF	TGTGCCAGCAGCCCAAGCAGGAGCGGGGGTACAGATACGCAGTATTTT
TRBD2	TRBV2	NA	TRBJ2-1	CASTGLQDSEQFF	TGTGCCAGCACGGGACTACAAGACTCTGAGCAGTTCTTC
NA	TRBV24-1	NA	TRBJ1-2	CATSDWTANYGYTF	TGTGCCACCAGTGACTGGACAGCCAACTATGGCTACACCTTC
NA	TRBV5-1	NA	TRBJ2-2	CASSLFAGRGTGELFF	TGCGCCAGCAGCTTGTTCGCAGGGCGTGGCACCGGGGAGCTGTTTTTT